Each of the 30 T cell receptor beta chains below was sequenced from the same sample in a study of blood T cell repertoires in COVID-19. Measured with immunoSEQ multiplex PCR; TCRdb has only the in-frame clones, and not every one. The sample records roughly 200,000 clones, around 83% being singletons. Sequencing was carried out using PBMCs or T cells enriched from blood (not recorded which). Receptors originate from a woman in her 30s who had been exposed to COVID-19.

This chain uses TRBV6-2 or TRBV6-3 with TRBJ2-7, with TRBD1 matching over 9 bases. The CDR3 consists of 16 residues. Per germline, CDR1 MNHEY and CDR2 SVGEGT. After removal of 3 bases from V and 5 bases from J, the junction contained 11 bases not matched to a gene. The chain's CDR3 is CASSYNPQQGAHEQYF. Written as DNA, the CDR3 is TGTGCCAGCAGTTATAATCCCCAACAGGGGGCCCACGAGCAGTACTTC.

This chain links TRBV12-2 with TRBJ1-2; the table's D call of TRBD1 was not tested on the DNA. TRBV12-2 is termed a pseudogene. The CDR3 spans 20 residues. This chain's CDR3 is CASRLDQGRTALSSNYGYTF. CDR3 sequence (DNA): TGTGCAAGTCGCTTAGATCAGGGGCGGACAGCTCTTTCCTCTAACTATGGCTACACCTTC.

This rearrangement joins TRBV10-1 to TRBJ1-3; 7 nucleotides match TRBD1. Germline trimming cut 4 bases from V and 0 bases from J; bases unmatched to any gene: 3. Looked up from germline, CDR1 is WNHNN and CDR2 is SYGVQD (reference sequence). This CDR3 is 15 amino acids long. The CDR3 reads CASSAGDSSGNTIYF. DNA for the CDR3: TGCGCCAGCAGTGCCGGGGACAGCTCTGGAAACACCATATATTTT.

This clone was seen just once. The chain recombines TRBV10-3 with TRBJ1-1; the D gene is possibly TRBD1 (6 bases). Per germline, CDR1 ENHRY and CDR2 SYGVKD. This CDR3 is 16 amino acids long. Trimming removed 0 bases at V and 7 bases at J, with 18 bases between. The CDR3 bases are TGTGCCATCAGTGAGTCGATCCTGGGACATTCTTTTGAAGCTTTCTTT. It is translated as CAISESILGHSFEAFF.

The V gene is TRBV25-1, the J gene TRBJ2-7, with D possibly being TRBD1 (6 bases). The V gene's germline CDR1 is MGHDK and CDR2 SYGVNS. V lost 5 bases and J lost 1, with 15 bases in between. This CDR3 contains 15 residues. The CDR3 DNA follows: TGTGCCAGCAGTCCCCAGGACAGATTTTCCTACGAGCAGTACTTC. As protein: CASSPQDRFSYEQYF.

The CDR3 here is CASSRSVQETQYF. The CDR3 DNA follows: TGTGCCAGCTCACGCTCAGTCCAAGAGACCCAGTACTTC. The rearrangement joins TRBV18 to TRBJ2-5; D is unresolved. The length of the CDR3 is 13 residues. V was cut by 4 bases and J by 1 base, with 7 bases left in between. Looked up from germline, CDR1 is KGHSH and CDR2 is LQKENI.

This clone was seen a handful of times. J is TRBJ1-1 and V is TRBV27; 7 bases match TRBD1. The CDR3 covers 15 residues. The V gene end was trimmed by 7 bases and the J gene end by 4 bases; junction bases not matched to a gene: 12. Germline CDR1 MNHEY, CDR2 SMNVEV (reference sequence). The CDR3 region is CASKRNGQAPTEAFF. For the CDR3, the DNA is TGTGCCAGCAAGAGAAATGGACAGGCACCCACTGAAGCTTTCTTT.

The CDR3 DNA is TGCGCCAGCAGCTTGGAAGGGGGCTCGGTGGATGGCTACACCTTC. The encoded protein is CASSLEGGSVDGYTF. The chain is built from TRBV5-1 and TRBJ1-2, with 7 bases lining up with TRBD1. V was pared by 0 bases and J by 6 bases, with 8 bases of the junction left unmatched. Germline CDR1 SGHRS, CDR2 YFSETQ. The CDR3 contains 15 residues.

This clone showed up just a few times. The chain employs TRBV4-1 and TRBJ2-7; 7 bases line up with TRBD2. This CDR3 has 14 residues. Germline V gene sequence: CDR1 MGHRA, CDR2 YSYEKL. V lost 0 bases to trimming and J lost 6 bases; unmatched junction nucleotides: 5. CDR3 coding DNA: TGCGCCAGCAGCCAAGATTTAACGGGGGGCGAGCAGTACTTC. It specifies CASSQDLTGGEQYF.

J is TRBJ1-2 and V is TRBV5-1; 8 nucleotides agree with TRBD1. The CDR3 runs 15 residues. The junction had 7 bases not matched to a gene; V was cut back by 0 bases and J by 6 bases. Germline V CDR1 and CDR2: SGHRS, YFSETQ. The CDR3 loop reads CASSLGTGKSDGYTF. In DNA form, the CDR3 reads TGCGCCAGCAGCTTGGGGACAGGGAAATCGGATGGCTACACCTTC.

The V call is TRBV19, the J call TRBJ1-1; 8 bases align to TRBD1. The CDR3 has 22 residues. Germline trimming cut 3 bases from V and 2 bases from J; bases unmatched to any gene: 26. Germline CDR1 and CDR2: LNHDA and SQIVND (reference sequence). The CDR3 bases are TGTGCCAGTAGTATCCCTGGACAGGGTGCGGTTTTGGGCTCCCTTCGTAACACTGAAGCTTTCTTT. It specifies CASSIPGQGAVLGSLRNTEAFF.

In its sample, this clone was seen once. The rearrangement uses TRBV7-8 and TRBJ2-3; a possible D gene is TRBD2 (6 bases). The ends were cut back, 2 bases at V and 6 bases at J, with 15 bases in the middle. Germline assignment: CDR1 SGHVS and CDR2 FQNEAQ. This CDR3 is built from 15 residues. CDR3 sequence reads: CASSLPGGEVDTQYF. The CDR3 DNA reads as TGTGCCAGCAGCTTACCTGGCGGGGAGGTGGATACGCAGTATTTT.

The chain joins TRBV25-1 to TRBJ2-4, with a tentative D call TRBD2 (6 bases). Germline CDR1 is MGHDK and CDR2 is SYGVNS. V lost 1 base to trimming and J lost 4 bases, with 8 bases between them. CDR3 length: 14 amino acids. Here the CDR3 reads CASSEWDWKNIQYF. CDR3 DNA sequence: TGTGCCAGCAGTGAATGGGACTGGAAAAACATTCAGTACTTC.

The chain has TRBV9 and TRBJ1-3, with unresolved D. Germline V lookup: CDR1 SGDLS, CDR2 YYNGEE. This CDR3 spans 16 amino acids. V was trimmed by 4 bases and J by 0 bases, leaving 14 bases between them. The chain's CDR3 is CASSPRSNPSGNTIYF. The CDR3 region has the DNA TGTGCCAGCAGCCCTAGGTCGAACCCCTCTGGAAACACCATATATTTT.

This clone was seen a single time. The chain combines TRBV10-1 with TRBJ2-5, with TRBD2 identical over 7 bases. CDR1 and CDR2 (germline): WNHNN, SYGVQD (reference sequence). V lost 4 bases, J lost 11 bases, and 13 bases stayed unmatched. The CDR3 has 14 residues. The CDR3 sequence: CASSARGSLSGQYF. In DNA, the CDR3 is TGCGCCAGCAGTGCAAGGGGAAGCCTTAGCGGGCAGTACTTC.

This sequence joins TRBV7-8 and TRBJ2-5; 7 bases agree with TRBD1. CDR1 is SGHVS, CDR2 FQNEAQ, per germline. The length of the CDR3 is 14 residues. After removal of 5 bases from V and 3 bases from J, the junction contained 6 bases not matched to a gene. CDR3 in DNA: TGTGCCAGCAGCAACAGGGGTTTAGAAGAGACCCAGTACTTC. It specifies CASSNRGLEETQYF.

In regard to this clone: Relative to the germline gene, one junction end is altered; a read error may explain this. The chain has TRBV27 and TRBJ2-5; D possibly corresponds to TRBD1 (6 bases). CDR1 MNHEY and CDR2 SMNVEV come from the germline V gene (reference sequence). There are 17 residues in the CDR3. The CDR3 DNA reads as TGTGCCAGCAGACCATTCCTCAGGACAGATGAACAAGTGACCCAGTACTTC. It encodes CASRPFLRTDEQVTQYF.

This clone was found once. V gene TRBV7-6 combines with J gene TRBJ2-6, with 10 bases identical to TRBD1. The CDR3 has 17 residues. Germline V gene data show CDR1 as SGHVS and CDR2 as FNYEAQ. Trimming took 5 bases from V and 0 from J; bases not matched to a gene: 4. CDR3 sequence: CASSPGQGFSGANVLTF. In DNA, the CDR3 is TGTGCCAGCAGCCCGGGACAGGGGTTCTCTGGGGCCAACGTCCTGACTTTC.

The rearrangement uses TRBV4-3 and TRBJ2-2; TRBD2 agrees at 8 bases. CDR3 length: 16 residues. Germline assignment: CDR1 LGHNA and CDR2 YSLEER. The V segment lost 0 bases and the J segment 6 bases; nucleotides outside the gene matches: 6. DNA of the CDR3: TGCGCCAGCAGCCAAGATCTTAGCGGGGTCCCCGGGGAGCTGTTTTTT. It yields the protein CASSQDLSGVPGELFF.

The CDR3: CASSYSWGRTEAFF. The DNA of the CDR3 is TGTGCCAGCAGTTACTCGTGGGGCCGCACTGAAGCTTTCTTT. The gene calls are TRBV6-6 and TRBJ1-1, with a weak D call TRBD1 (5 bases). Trimming removed 0 bases at V and 4 bases at J, with 9 bases between. CDR1 is MNHNY, CDR2 SVGAGI, per germline (reference sequence). This CDR3 has 14 residues.

The rearrangement joins TRBV3-1 (or the pseudogene TRBV3-2) to TRBJ2-7; D call uncertain. The V gene lost 2 bases and the J gene lost 10 bases, with 21 bases spanning the gap. The V gene's germline CDR1 is LGHDT and CDR2 YNNKEL (reference sequence). This CDR3 is 15 amino acids long. CDR3 sequence: CASSQPHIGLDLQYF. The CDR3 bases are TGTGCCAGCAGCCAACCCCATATCGGCCTAGACCTTCAGTACTTC.

The chain links TRBV9 to TRBJ1-2; 12 positions match TRBD1. V shed 3 bases and J 7 bases; nucleotides not matched to a gene: 16. There are 18 residues in the CDR3. Germline values: CDR1 SGDLS, CDR2 YYNGEE. This chain's CDR3 is CASSARGTGGPQVGGYTF. The DNA for the CDR3 is TGTGCCAGCAGCGCCAGGGGGACAGGGGGCCCCCAGGTTGGTGGCTACACCTTC.

The chain recombines TRBV9 with TRBJ2-3; 7 nucleotides align to TRBD1. CDR3 length: 17 residues. V gave up 1 base and J gave up 2 bases; unmatched junction bases: 10. CDR1 is SGDLS and CDR2 is YYNGEE in the germline V gene. The CDR3 DNA reads TGTGCCAGCAGCGTACCTCGAGAGGGGGCCCTCACAGATACGCAGTATTTT. Translating it yields CASSVPREGALTDTQYF.

With respect to this clone: Other nucleotide sequences from this sample produce the same CDR3. V and J are TRBV3-1 (or the pseudogene TRBV3-2) and TRBJ2-7; D gene ambiguous. Trimming took off 2 bases at V and 5 bases at J, with 4 bases between the two ends. There are 11 residues in the CDR3. Germline lookup yields CDR1 LGHDT and CDR2 YNNKEL (reference sequence). The CDR3 sequence: CASSQSDEQYF. CDR3 DNA sequence: TGTGCCAGCAGCCAAAGCGACGAGCAGTACTTC.

The V gene is TRBV11-2, the J gene TRBJ2-7; D unclear. The CDR3 is made up of 16 amino acids. Germline CDR1 and CDR2: SGHAT and FQNNGV. The ends were cut back, 0 bases at V and 2 bases at J, with 14 bases in the middle. The CDR3 here is CASSLDSTVLPYEQYF. The CDR3 nucleotides read TGTGCCAGCAGCTTAGACTCCACAGTTCTGCCCTACGAGCAGTACTTC.

The chain employs TRBV2 and TRBJ2-5; 10 positions agree with TRBD2. This CDR3 region has 15 residues. V lost 6 bases, J lost 2 bases, and 6 bases stayed unmatched. Looked up from germline, CDR1 is SNHLY and CDR2 is FYNNEI. The CDR3 DNA follows: TGTGCCAGCAGGACTTCTAGCGGGGGACAAGAGACCCAGTACTTC. It is translated as CASRTSSGGQETQYF.

This clone was seen a single time. The chain combines TRBV5-6 with TRBJ1-3; 7 bases align to TRBD1. V shed 7 bases, J shed 3 bases, and the junction held 7 bases outside the gene matches. The CDR3 spans 14 residues. Per the germline V gene, CDR1 is SGHDT and CDR2 is YYEEEE. The CDR3 spells CASSGTEIGNTIYF. For the CDR3, the DNA is TGTGCCAGCTCCGGGACAGAAATTGGAAACACCATATATTTT.

The chain uses TRBV2 and TRBJ1-5; no firm D call. V lost 6 bases to trimming and J lost 0 bases, with 12 bases between them. This CDR3 spans 15 amino acids. Germline V gives CDR1 SNHLY, CDR2 FYNNEI. The CDR3 nucleotides are TGTGCCAGCAGCCATAAGACACTTAGCAATCAGCCCCAGCATTTT. This codes for CASSHKTLSNQPQHF.

A note on this clone: Other DNA sequences of this sample code for an identical CDR3. This chain connects TRBV7-2 to TRBJ1-1, with 8 bases lining up with TRBD1. After removal of 4 bases from V and 7 bases from J, the junction contained 5 bases not matched to a gene. Germline V gives CDR1 SGHTA, CDR2 FQGNSA. The CDR3 sequence is 13 residues long. The CDR3 region is CASSSTGTGEAFF. For the CDR3, the DNA is TGTGCCAGCAGCTCCACCGGGACAGGTGAAGCTTTCTTT.

The V gene is TRBV25-1, the J gene TRBJ2-3, with a possible D match to TRBD1 (6 bases). CDR1 MGHDK and CDR2 SYGVNS come from the germline V gene. V lost 7 bases and J lost 6, with 14 bases in between. The CDR3 runs to 13 residues. The CDR3 nucleotides read TGTGCCAGCACCCAACCAGGGGCGGATACGCAGTATTTT. Translating gives CASTQPGADTQYF.